This T cell receptor (beta chain) emerged from a study of OX40 agonist ivuxolimab in advanced cancers. About the research overall: The treatment was a fully human IgG2 OX40 agonist, ivuxolimab. Study-level findings and limits: Partial responders at 0.1-3.0 mg/kg had among the lowest clonal expansion. The authors did not determine the antigen specificity of the expanded peripheral T cells. On average, a greater number of expanded clones characterised CD8+ T cells relative to CD4+.

Notes on this clone: The antigen remains undetermined.

Data came from immunoSEQ multiplex PCR; TCRdb stores just in-frame clones and leaves some out. The data show about 150,000 clones, around 94% seen once. The CDR3 length is 14 residues. CDR1 is SGHDT and CDR2 is YYEEEE in the germline V gene. Losses at the gene ends were 3 bases for V and 2 bases for J; bases not matched to a gene: 4. The source of this sequence is an adult with an advanced solid tumor such as melanoma, head and neck, liver or kidney cancer. Material: CD4+ or CD8+ T cells sorted from blood, obtained in a trial of the OX40 agonist ivuxolimab. The chain has TRBV5-6 and TRBJ2-5, with TRBD1 matching over 7 bases. Here the CDR3 reads CASSYGTVQETQYF. CDR3 nucleotide sequence: TGTGCCAGCAGCTACGGGACAGTACAAGAGACCCAGTACTTC.